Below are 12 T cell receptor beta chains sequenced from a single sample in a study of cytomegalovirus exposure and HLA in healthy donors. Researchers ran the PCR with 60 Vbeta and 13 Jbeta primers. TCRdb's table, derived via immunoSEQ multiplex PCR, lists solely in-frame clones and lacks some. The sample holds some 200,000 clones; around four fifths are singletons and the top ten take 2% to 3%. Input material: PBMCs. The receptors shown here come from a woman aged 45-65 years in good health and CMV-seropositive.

CDR3 nucleotide sequence: TGTGCCAGTAGTATATCCCAAGACAGACCTAACTATGGCTACACCTTC. Translated: CASSISQDRPNYGYTF. This sequence joins TRBV19 and TRBJ1-2; a weak D match, TRBD1 (5 bases). The CDR3 has 16 residues. V gave up 2 bases and J gave up 0 bases, with 13 bases separating them. Germline loops: CDR1 LNHDA, CDR2 SQIVND (reference sequence).

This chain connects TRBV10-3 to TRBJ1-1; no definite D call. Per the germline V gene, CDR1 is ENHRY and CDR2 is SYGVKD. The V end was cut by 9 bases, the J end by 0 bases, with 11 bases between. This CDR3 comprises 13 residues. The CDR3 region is CAIRSDMNTEAFF. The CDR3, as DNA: TGTGCCATTAGGTCTGACATGAACACTGAAGCTTTCTTT.

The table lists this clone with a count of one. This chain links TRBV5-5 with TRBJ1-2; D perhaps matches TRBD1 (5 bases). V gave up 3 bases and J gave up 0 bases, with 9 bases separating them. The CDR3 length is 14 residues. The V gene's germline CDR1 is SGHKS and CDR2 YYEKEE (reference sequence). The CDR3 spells CASSYSGTNYGYTF. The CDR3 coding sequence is TGTGCCAGCAGCTATTCAGGGACTAACTATGGCTACACCTTC.

In DNA form, the CDR3 reads TGTGCCAGCAGCTTGGAAACGGGGGGGCTCTCTCCCCAGTATTTT. Its translation is CASSLETGGLSPQYF. The V and J genes are TRBV5-5 and TRBJ2-3; the match to TRBD2 covers 8 bases. Germline values: CDR1 SGHKS, CDR2 YYEKEE (reference sequence). The CDR3 loop spans 15 amino acids. With V trimmed by 0 bases and J by 12 bases, 12 bases remained unmatched.

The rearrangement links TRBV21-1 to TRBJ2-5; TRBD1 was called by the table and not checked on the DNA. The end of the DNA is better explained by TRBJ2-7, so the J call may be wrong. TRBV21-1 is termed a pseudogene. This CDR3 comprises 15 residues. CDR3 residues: CASTKGGTGEHEQYF. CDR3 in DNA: TGTGCCAGCACCAAGGGCGGGACAGGGGAACACGAGCAGTACTTC.

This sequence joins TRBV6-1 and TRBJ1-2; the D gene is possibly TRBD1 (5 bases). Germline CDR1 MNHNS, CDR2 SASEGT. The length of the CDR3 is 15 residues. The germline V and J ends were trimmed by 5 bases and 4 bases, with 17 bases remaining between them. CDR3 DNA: TGTGCCAGCAGTCGCGGGGGAGGGAACGGCTATGGCTACACCTTC. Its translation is CASSRGGGNGYGYTF.

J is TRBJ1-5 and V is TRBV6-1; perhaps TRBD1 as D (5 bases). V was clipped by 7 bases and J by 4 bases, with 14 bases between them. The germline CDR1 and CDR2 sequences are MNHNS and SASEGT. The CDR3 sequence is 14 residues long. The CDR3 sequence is CASTNDSPNQPQHF. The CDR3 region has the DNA TGTGCCAGCACCAACGACAGCCCGAATCAGCCCCAGCATTTT.

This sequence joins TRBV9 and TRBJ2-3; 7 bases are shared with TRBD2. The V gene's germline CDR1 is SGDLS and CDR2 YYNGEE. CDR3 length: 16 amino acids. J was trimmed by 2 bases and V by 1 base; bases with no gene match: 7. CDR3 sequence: CASSVSGTMNTDTQYF. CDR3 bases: TGTGCCAGCAGCGTAAGCGGGACTATGAACACAGATACGCAGTATTTT.

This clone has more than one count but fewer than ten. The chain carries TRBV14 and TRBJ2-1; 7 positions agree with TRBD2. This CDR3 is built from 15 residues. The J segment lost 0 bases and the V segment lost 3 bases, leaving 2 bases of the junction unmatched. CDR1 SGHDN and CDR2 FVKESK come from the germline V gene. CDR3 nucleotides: TGTGCCAGCAGCCAGGGGGGGAGCTCCTACAATGAGCAGTTCTTC. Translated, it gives CASSQGGSSYNEQFF. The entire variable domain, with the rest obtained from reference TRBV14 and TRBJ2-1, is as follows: EAGVTQFPSHSVIEKGQTVTLRCDPISGHDNLYWYRRVMGKEIKFLLHFVKESKQDESGMPNNRFLAERTGGTYSTLKVQPAELEDSGVYFCASSQGGSSYNEQFFGPGTRLTVL.

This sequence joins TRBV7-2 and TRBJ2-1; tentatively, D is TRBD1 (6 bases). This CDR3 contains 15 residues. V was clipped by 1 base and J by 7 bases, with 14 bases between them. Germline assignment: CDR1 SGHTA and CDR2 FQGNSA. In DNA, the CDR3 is TGTGCCAGCAGCTTAGGAGACAGGTATATGAATGAGCAGTTCTTC. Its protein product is CASSLGDRYMNEQFF.

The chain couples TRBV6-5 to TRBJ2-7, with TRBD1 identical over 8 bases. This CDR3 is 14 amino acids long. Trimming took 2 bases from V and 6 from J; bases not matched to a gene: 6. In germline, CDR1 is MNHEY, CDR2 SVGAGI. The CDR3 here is CASSYRTGISEQYF. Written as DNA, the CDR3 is TGTGCCAGCAGTTACCGGACAGGGATCAGCGAGCAGTACTTC.

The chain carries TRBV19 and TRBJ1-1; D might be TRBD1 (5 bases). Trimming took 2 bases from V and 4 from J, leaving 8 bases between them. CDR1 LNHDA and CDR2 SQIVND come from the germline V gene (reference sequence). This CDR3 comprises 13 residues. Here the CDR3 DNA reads TGTGCCAGTAGTATACAGGGTCCCACTGAAGCTTTCTTT. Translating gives CASSIQGPTEAFF.